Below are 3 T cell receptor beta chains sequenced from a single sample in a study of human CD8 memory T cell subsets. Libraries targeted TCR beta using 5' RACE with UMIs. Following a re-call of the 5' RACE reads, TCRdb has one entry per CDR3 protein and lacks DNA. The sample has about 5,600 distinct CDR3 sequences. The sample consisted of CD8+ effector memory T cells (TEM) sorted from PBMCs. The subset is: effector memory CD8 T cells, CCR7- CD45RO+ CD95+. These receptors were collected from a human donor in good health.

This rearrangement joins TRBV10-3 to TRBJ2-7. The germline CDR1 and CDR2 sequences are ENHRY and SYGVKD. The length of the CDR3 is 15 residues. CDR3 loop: CAISEMVASSYEQYF.

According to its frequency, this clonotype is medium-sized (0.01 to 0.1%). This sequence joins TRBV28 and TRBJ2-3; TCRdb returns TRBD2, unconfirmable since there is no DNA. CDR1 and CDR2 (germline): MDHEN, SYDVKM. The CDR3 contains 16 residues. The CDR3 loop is CASSLVGGPLVDTQYF.

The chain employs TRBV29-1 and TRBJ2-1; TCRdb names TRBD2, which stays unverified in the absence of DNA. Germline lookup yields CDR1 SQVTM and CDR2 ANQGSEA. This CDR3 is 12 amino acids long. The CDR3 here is CSVRVADNEQFF.